Each of the 14 T cell receptor beta chains below was sequenced from the same sample in a study of cytomegalovirus exposure and HLA in healthy donors (dated by TCRdb to the late 2010s). The library was made by the immunoSEQ multiplex PCR assay. For the multiplex PCR, a mixture combining 60 forward primers for TCR Vbeta segments and 13 reverse primers for TCR Jbeta segments was used. The table was pulled from immuneACCESS by TCRdb, which kept in-frame rearrangements only. Such tables lose some clones; where checked, under half of the loss comes from unresolved V genes, and the rest has no known cause. In this sample the table shows approximately 24,000 clones, roughly 68% of which occur a single time. The ten largest clones take up roughly 4% of the sample. The sequenced sample was PBMCs. Every receptor here comes from a woman between 50 and 59 years old in good health and CMV-seronegative.

This clone was seen more than once but under ten times. This chain uses TRBV2 with TRBJ2-3, with 14 bases identical to TRBD2. J gave up 4 bases and V 8 bases, and 8 bases lay outside the gene matches. Germline assignment: CDR1 SNHLY and CDR2 FYNNEI. This CDR3 has 16 amino acids. In DNA, the CDR3 is TGTGCCAGCCGTCGGACTAGCGGGGGGAGGGCAGATACGCAGTATTTT. This sequence encodes CASRRTSGGRADTQYF.

This clone has only a few counts. The V call is TRBV29-1, the J call TRBJ2-7; 11 bases match TRBD1. With V trimmed by 1 base and J by 7 bases, 3 bases remained unmatched. Germline V gene sequence: CDR1 SQVTM, CDR2 ANQGSEA. CDR3 size: 13 residues. The CDR3 region has the DNA TGCAGCGTTGAAGGGGACAGGGGGAAGGAGCAGTACTTC. This sequence encodes CSVEGDRGKEQYF.

This clone was seen just once. The chain uses TRBV7-9 and TRBJ2-1; TRBD2 agrees at 11 bases. J was trimmed by 8 bases and V by 5 bases; bases with no gene match: 14. This CDR3 comprises 17 residues. The germline V gene has CDR1 SEHNR and CDR2 FQNEAQ (reference sequence). DNA of the CDR3: TGTGCCAGCAGCCGCCGGGCCACTAGCGGGAGTGCGGATGAGCAGTTCTTC. Translation: CASSRRATSGSADEQFF.

The CDR3 nucleotides read TGCGCCAGCAGCCTGGTTCAGGGTTCCTACAATGAGCAGTTCTTC. It translates to CASSLVQGSYNEQFF. The chain recombines TRBV4-1 with TRBJ2-1; D might be TRBD1 (5 bases). The ends were cut back, 4 bases at V and 1 base at J, with 11 bases in the middle. Germline V lookup: CDR1 MGHRA, CDR2 YSYEKL. This CDR3 contains 15 residues.

V is TRBV25-1 and J is TRBJ2-7; D possibly corresponds to TRBD1 (6 bases). CDR3 length: 15 amino acids. Germline V gene data show CDR1 as MGHDK and CDR2 as SYGVNS. Trimming cost V 6 bases and J 3 bases, with 18 bases left between them. The CDR3 coding sequence is TGTGCCAGCAGGCCGACAGGACTTACAATCTACGAGCAGTACTTC. This codes for CASRPTGLTIYEQYF.

There are a few counts of this clone. The V and J genes are TRBV6-5 and TRBJ2-1, with D unclear. The CDR3 is made up of 11 amino acids. V lost 0 bases and J lost 10, with 4 bases in between. CDR1 is MNHEY and CDR2 is SVGAGI in the germline V gene. CDR3 sequence: CASSYSREQFF. In nucleotides, the CDR3 is TGTGCCAGCAGTTACTCGAGAGAGCAGTTCTTC.

The genes are TRBV4-2 and TRBJ1-1, with D possibly being TRBD1 (5 bases). Trimming cost V 0 bases and J 9 bases, with 14 bases left between them. Germline V gene lookup returns CDR1 LGHNA and CDR2 YNFKEQ. CDR3 size: 14 residues. CDR3 residues: CASSQERDSLQAFF. CDR3 DNA sequence: TGTGCCAGCAGCCAAGAAAGGGACTCACTCCAAGCTTTCTTT.

V usage is TRBV12-5 and J usage is TRBJ1-5, with a weak D call TRBD1 (5 bases). The ends were cut back, 0 bases at V and 8 bases at J, with 5 bases in the middle. Germline V gene sequence: CDR1 LGHNT, CDR2 FRNRAP. This CDR3 contains 12 residues. The DNA for the CDR3 is TGTGCTAGTGGTTTGGTCAGGGAGCCCCAGCATTTT. Translated: CASGLVREPQHF. The complete variable domain, with remaining parts taken from reference TRBV12-5 and TRBJ1-5, reads DARVTQTPRHKVTEMGQEVTMRCQPILGHNTVFWYRQTMMQGLELLAYFRNRAPLDDSGMPKDRFSAEMPDATLATLKIQPSEPRDSAVYFCASGLVREPQHFGDGTRLSIL.

In this sample, this clone turned up once. CDR3 DNA: TGTGCCAGCAGCCAAGAAGGGACTGCAAAAGAGACCCAGTACTTC. Translation gives CASSQEGTAKETQYF. This chain joins TRBV4-2 and TRBJ2-5; D is possibly TRBD2 (6 bases). This CDR3 has 15 amino acids. Per germline, CDR1 LGHNA and CDR2 YNFKEQ. Trimming removed 0 bases from V and 3 bases from J, with 11 bases in between.

V gene TRBV7-9 combines with J gene TRBJ1-4, with D possibly TRBD1 on 5 matching bases. This CDR3 contains 13 residues. Germline V gene sequence: CDR1 SEHNR, CDR2 FQNEAQ (reference sequence). V gave up 3 bases and J gave up 8 bases, with 10 bases separating them. CDR3 protein: CASSFGREEKLFF. In DNA form, the CDR3 reads TGTGCCAGCAGCTTCGGCAGGGAAGAAAAACTGTTTTTT.

The chain couples TRBV6-1 to TRBJ1-1, with 7 positions matching TRBD1. The germline gives CDR1 MNHNS, CDR2 SASEGT. J gave up 1 base and V 4 bases, and 3 bases lay outside the gene matches. The length of the CDR3 is 14 residues. The DNA for the CDR3 is TGTGCCAGCAGTGTAGGGACAGCGAACACTGAAGCTTTCTTT. The encoded protein is CASSVGTANTEAFF.

This sequence joins TRBV5-6 and TRBJ1-2; no clear D gene. The germline gives CDR1 SGHDT, CDR2 YYEEEE. The V end lost 2 bases, the J end lost 2 bases, and 10 bases lay between the germline ends. The CDR3 consists of 14 residues. The CDR3 loop is CASSFFYRNYGYTF. The DNA of the CDR3 is TGTGCCAGCAGCTTTTTTTACAGAAACTATGGCTACACCTTC.

This chain links TRBV29-1 with TRBJ1-5; no clear D gene. Deletions cut 1 base from V and 2 bases from J, with 9 bases between. The CDR3 totals 14 residues. Germline values: CDR1 SQVTM, CDR2 ANQGSEA. CDR3 protein: CSVEVAGGNQPQHF. The DNA for the CDR3 is TGCAGCGTTGAAGTCGCCGGTGGCAATCAGCCCCAGCATTTT.

This rearrangement joins TRBV6-5 to TRBJ2-7, with D tentatively TRBD2 (6 bases). With 3 bases removed from V and 0 bases from J, the gap between germline ends came to 12 bases. The CDR3 consists of 15 residues. CDR1 and CDR2 from the germline V gene are MNHEY and SVGAGI. The CDR3 region has the DNA TGTGCCAGCAGTTATAGTCGGACTACCTCCTACGAGCAGTACTTC. It codes for CASSYSRTTSYEQYF.